A selection of T cell receptor beta chains follows, all from one sample in a study of T cells in localized non-small cell lung cancer. Some clones are missing from TCRdb's copy, which holds only in-frame ones; the method was immunoSEQ multiplex PCR. The table shows about 72,000 clones, with 84% occurring only once. The sequencing here drew on peripheral blood, taken before any cancer treatment. All receptors come from a female donor over 55 with stage I lung adenocarcinoma. CDR3s include the opening cysteine and the closing phenylalanine or tryptophan. D genes are given only for firm matches. The size of a clone is reported for some rows only, either as once, few or many, or as a class for expanded clones.

TRBD1,TRBV19,NA,TRBJ2-7,CASSTGQGSYEQYF,TGTGCCAGTAGTACAGGACAGGGGTCCTACGAGCAGTACTTC
TRBD1,TRBV15,NA,TRBJ1-1,CATSTQDRGFSEAFF,TGTGCCACCAGCACCCAGGACAGGGGGTTCTCTGAAGCTTTCTTT
TRBD1,TRBV5-1,NA,TRBJ1-1,CASSTRTGGNTEAFF,TGCGCCAGCAGCACGCGGACAGGGGGGAACACTGAAGCTTTCTTT
TRBD1,TRBV6-1,few,TRBJ1-2,CASKRTGNYGYTF,TGTGCCAGCAAACGGACAGGGAACTATGGCTACACCTTC
NA,TRBV27,NA,TRBJ2-7,CASSRSNLAYEQYF,TGTGCCAGCAGTCGATCTAATCTCGCCTACGAGCAGTACTTC
TRBD1,TRBV10-1,NA,TRBJ2-3,CASSPDRVTDTQYF,TGCGCCAGCAGTCCGGACAGGGTCACAGATACGCAGTATTTT
NA,TRBV6-5,NA,TRBJ1-2,CASSYSGQSYGYTF,TGTGCCAGCAGTTACTCGGGGCAGAGCTATGGCTACACCTTC
NA,TRBV6-5,NA,TRBJ2-3,CASSSGQISTDTQYF,TGTGCCAGCAGTTCTGGACAGATAAGCACAGATACGCAGTATTTT
NA,TRBV28,NA,TRBJ1-4,CASSLMIGSPFF,TGTGCCAGCAGTTTAATGATAGGGAGCCCGTTTTTT
NA,TRBV20-1,NA,TRBJ1-3,CSARDNTIYF,TGCAGTGCTAGAGATAACACCATATATTTT
NA,TRBV7-9,NA,TRBJ2-2,CASSLVWRSGELFF,TGTGCCAGCAGCTTAGTTTGGAGAAGCGGGGAGCTGTTTTTT
NA,TRBV6-1,NA,TRBJ1-1,CASSEVGGVRTEAFF,TGTGCCAGCAGTGAAGTAGGGGGGGTGAGGACTGAAGCTTTCTTT
TRBD1,TRBV5-1,NA,TRBJ1-1,CASSLGQGAWAEAFF,TGCGCCAGCAGCTTGGGACAGGGGGCTTGGGCTGAAGCTTTCTTT
NA,TRBV7-9,NA,TRBJ2-7,CASSLEGVSYEQYF,TGTGCCAGCAGCTTAGAAGGGGTCAGCTACGAGCAGTACTTC
NA,TRBV7-9,NA,TRBJ1-2,CASSQEEDLYGYTF,TGTGCCAGCAGCCAGGAAGAGGACCTCTATGGCTACACCTTC
NA,TRBV11-2,NA,TRBJ1-1,CASSLIRIMNTEAFF,TGTGCCAGCAGCCTTATACGTATCATGAACACTGAAGCTTTCTTT
NA,TRBV14,NA,TRBJ1-1,CASSFQGNTEAFF,TGTGCCAGCAGTTTTCAGGGGAACACTGAAGCTTTCTTT
NA,TRBV18,NA,TRBJ1-2,CASSLNPGLEATYGYTF,TGTGCCAGCTCGCTAAACCCGGGACTCGAAGCTACCTATGGCTACACCTTC
NA,TRBV4-1,NA,TRBJ2-4,CASSQGGGRNKNIQYF,TGCGCCAGCAGCCAAGGGGGCGGACGTAACAAAAACATTCAGTACTTC
NA,TRBV4-2,NA,TRBJ1-5,CASGSSNQPQHF,TGTGCATCCGGCAGTAGCAATCAGCCCCAGCATTTT
NA,TRBV19,NA,TRBJ1-5,CASSALGNTGLNQPQHF,TGTGCCAGTAGTGCCTTAGGGAACACAGGGTTAAATCAGCCCCAGCATTTT
TRBD1,TRBV2,NA,TRBJ1-6,CASSESTGRNSPLHF,TGTGCCAGCAGTGAATCGACAGGGCGGAATTCACCCCTCCACTTT
TRBD1,TRBV11-2,NA,TRBJ1-2,CASSLGRDSYGYTF,TGTGCCAGCAGCTTAGGCCGGGACAGCTATGGCTACACCTTC
TRBD2,TRBV5-1,NA,TRBJ2-1,CASSRRSGSADNEQFF,TGCGCCAGCAGCCGTCGTAGCGGGAGTGCCGACAATGAGCAGTTCTTC
NA,TRBV29-1,NA,TRBJ1-5,CSVGDSVLQPQHF,TGCAGCGTTGGAGACAGTGTTCTACAGCCCCAGCATTTT
NA,TRBV7-8,NA,TRBJ1-1,CASSFLTGLNTEAFF,TGTGCCAGCAGCTTTCTGACAGGTTTGAACACTGAAGCTTTCTTT
NA,TRBV20-1,NA,TRBJ2-1,CSASGYNEQFF,TGCAGTGCTAGCGGCTACAATGAGCAGTTCTTC
TRBD2,TRBV5-1,NA,TRBJ2-7,CASSGGDDGTYEQYF,TGCGCCAGCAGCGGGGGGGATGACGGAACCTACGAGCAGTACTTC
NA,TRBV7-8,NA,TRBJ1-5,CASSLEGQPQHF,TGTGCCAGCAGCTTAGAGGGTCAGCCCCAGCATTTT
TRBD2,TRBV5-4,NA,TRBJ2-3,CASSLLAGGLVDTQYF,TGTGCCAGCAGCCTTTTAGCGGGGGGGCTTGTAGATACGCAGTATTTT
TRBD1,TRBV28,NA,TRBJ1-2,CASSGDRAGGGYTF,TGTGCCAGCAGCGGGGACAGGGCCGGAGGAGGCTACACCTTC
NA,TRBV5-1,once,TRBJ1-4,CASSLAYRAEDEKLFF,TGCGCCAGCAGCTTGGCATACAGGGCTGAGGATGAAAAACTGTTTTTT
NA,TRBV5-1,once,TRBJ2-1,CASSRESRDYNEQFF,TGCGCCAGCAGCCGCGAGAGCCGGGACTACAATGAGCAGTTCTTC
NA,TRBV6-1,NA,TRBJ1-1,CASSLKSGTEAFF,TGTGCCAGCAGTTTGAAAAGTGGAACTGAAGCTTTCTTT
NA,TRBV7-9,NA,TRBJ1-1,CASSLDSSEAFF,TGTGCCAGCAGCTTAGACTCCTCCGAAGCTTTCTTT
TRBD1,TRBV6-6,NA,TRBJ2-4,CASSLLTGRAKNIQYF,TGTGCCAGCAGCCTCCTGACAGGGCGAGCCAAAAACATTCAGTACTTC
NA,TRBV21-1,NA,TRBJ1-1,CASRVKLATIRTEAFF,TGTGCCAGCAGGGTAAAGCTAGCTACCATTCGCACTGAAGCTTTCTTT
NA,TRBV5-4,NA,TRBJ2-7,CASSLDGGYEQYF,TGTGCCAGCAGCTTGGACGGGGGTTACGAGCAGTACTTC
TRBD1,TRBV29-1,NA,TRBJ1-2,CSVPKRDEGAGSYGYTF,TGCAGCGTCCCCAAGAGGGACGAGGGGGCAGGATCGTATGGCTACACCTTC
TRBD1,TRBV9,NA,TRBJ1-1,CASSPGQGRTEAFF,TGTGCCAGCAGCCCGGGACAGGGGAGGACTGAAGCTTTCTTT
NA,TRBV5-1,NA,TRBJ1-2,CASSPIGATNYGYTF,TGCGCCAGCAGCCCGATCGGGGCTACTAACTATGGCTACACCTTC